In this sample, the clone carrying this T cell receptor (beta chain) turned up many times. The sample originates from a study of spatial heterogeneity in lung cancer. MiXCR was run by TCRdb on the 5' RACE reads, yielding one entry per CDR3 protein. The sample has 23,000 or so distinct CDR3 sequences; approximately 7.2% are singletons. Sample time point: sample taken at primary tumor resection. Tumor, nontumor lung or frozen PBMC supplied whole RNA, sequenced without sorting. Germline V CDR1 and CDR2: SNHLY, FYNNEI. CDR3 size: 14 residues. V was clipped by 7 bases and J by 3 bases, with 15 bases between them.

This sequence joins TRBV2 and TRBJ2-5; D is uncertain. The source was PBMCs, collected at surgery. This sequence was found in a male donor with early-stage non-small cell lung cancer. CDR3 residues: CASISSSAEETQYF. CDR3 DNA sequence: TGTGCCAGCATCTCTTCGTCGGCGGAAGAGACCCAGTACTTC.